This entry lists 20 T cell receptor beta chains sequenced from one sample in a study of blood T cell repertoires in COVID-19. The assay was immunoSEQ multiplex PCR, and TCRdb's table has in-frame clones only and misses some. The table shows around 110,000 clones, with under 90% occurring only once. The sequencing input was peripheral blood. These receptors were taken from a woman aged 55 to 70 with acute or convalescent COVID-19.

The CDR3 DNA is TGTGCCAGCAGCCCCACAGCTAATGGCTACACCTTC. This translates into CASSPTANGYTF. This chain connects TRBV12-3 or TRBV12-4 to TRBJ1-2; no clear D gene. The V end was cut by 6 bases, the J end by 6 bases, with 11 bases between. The CDR3 has 12 amino acids.

The chain links TRBV12-3 or TRBV12-4 to TRBJ1-6; D gene unclear. Deletions cut 5 bases from V and 3 bases from J, with 2 bases between. This CDR3 comprises 12 residues. The chain's CDR3 is CASSLYNSPLHF. CDR3 in DNA: TGTGCCAGCAGTCTCTATAATTCACCCCTCCACTTT.

J is TRBJ1-2 and V is TRBV5-6; D might be TRBD1 (6 bases). Germline CDR1 is SGHDT and CDR2 is YYEEEE. With 4 bases removed from V and 8 bases from J, the gap between germline ends came to 18 bases. The CDR3 sequence is 14 residues long. As DNA, the CDR3 is TGTGCCAGCAGCCGAAGACAGGCGCGTGGGGGCTACACCTTC. Translating gives CASSRRQARGGYTF.

The chain has TRBV19 and TRBJ2-1, with TRBD2 matching over 11 bases. Trimming cost V 7 bases and J 3 bases; bases outside gene matches: 17. Germline loops: CDR1 LNHDA, CDR2 SQIVND (reference sequence). This CDR3 contains 19 residues. The CDR3 is CASKINSGGALGYYNEQFF. The CDR3 nucleotides are TGTGCCAGTAAGATAAATAGCGGGGGGGCCCTCGGGTACTACAATGAGCAGTTCTTC.

This clone was found once. The rearrangement joins TRBV5-1 to TRBJ2-2; D is perhaps TRBD1 (6 bases). Trimming cost V 0 bases and J 1 base, with 16 bases left between them. This CDR3 is built from 18 residues. Looked up from germline, CDR1 is SGHRS and CDR2 is YFSETQ. The CDR3 protein is CASSLAEGTRLNTGELFF. As DNA, the CDR3 is TGCGCCAGCAGCTTGGCCGAGGGGACACGCCTGAACACCGGGGAGCTGTTTTTT.

The CDR3 DNA reads TGCGCCAGCAGCTTGGGGGATCAGGGAGGCACTGAAGCTTTCTTT. This sequence encodes CASSLGDQGGTEAFF. The rearrangement joins TRBV5-1 to TRBJ1-1, with a possible D match to TRBD1 (5 bases). Between the trimmed V and J ends, which lost 0 bases and 4 bases, there was a span of 13 bases. This CDR3 region has 15 residues. CDR1 and CDR2 from the germline V gene are SGHRS and YFSETQ.

A single count supports this clone. This chain uses TRBV19 with TRBJ1-1; 8 bases are a match to TRBD1. The junction had 21 bases not matched to a gene; V was cut back by 3 bases and J by 3 bases. The CDR3 contains 20 residues. Looked up from germline, CDR1 is LNHDA and CDR2 is SQIVND (reference sequence). CDR3 sequence reads: CASSMSLWVSGGRSDTEAFF. The CDR3 nucleotides read TGTGCCAGTAGTATGTCTCTTTGGGTTTCAGGGGGCCGAAGCGACACTGAAGCTTTCTTT.

This chain joins TRBV2 and TRBJ1-5; 8 positions match TRBD1. The CDR3 totals 13 residues. The germline V gene has CDR1 SNHLY and CDR2 FYNNEI. The V gene end was trimmed by 11 bases and the J gene end by 7 bases; junction bases not matched to a gene: 10. CDR3 in amino acids: CARGQGSGQPQHF. The CDR3 region has the DNA TGTGCCCGAGGACAGGGATCAGGGCAGCCCCAGCATTTT. Full variable domain (remainder filled in from reference TRBV2 and TRBJ1-5): EPEVTQTPSHQVTQMGQEVILRCVPISNHLYFYWYRQILGQKVEFLVSFYNNEISEKSEIFDDQFSVERPDGSNFTLKIRSTKLEDSAMYFCARGQGSGQPQHFGDGTRLSIL.

This chain uses TRBV9 with TRBJ1-2; 10 bases are shared with TRBD1. J was trimmed by 9 bases and V by 2 bases; bases with no gene match: 16. From germline, CDR1 is SGDLS and CDR2 YYNGEE. CDR3 length: 17 amino acids. CDR3 DNA sequence: TGTGCCAGCAGCGTCGGTCTAGGGGGACAGGGGATTGGAAGCTACACCTTC. Residues: CASSVGLGGQGIGSYTF.

The V and J genes are TRBV19 and TRBJ1-2, with 7 bases fitting TRBD1. Germline V CDR1 and CDR2: LNHDA, SQIVND (reference sequence). This CDR3 spans 14 amino acids. V was pared by 8 bases and J by 4 bases, with 10 bases of the junction left unmatched. CDR3 sequence (DNA): TGTGCCAGTTCCGGAGGGGGCGGTCTCTATGGCTACACCTTC. It yields the protein CASSGGGGLYGYTF. Full variable domain (outside the CDR3, taken from reference TRBV19 and TRBJ1-2): DGGITQSPKYLFRKEGQNVTLSCEQNLNHDAMYWYRQDPGQGLRLIYYSQIVNDFQKGDIAEGYSVSREKKESFPLTVTSAQKNPTAFYLCASSGGGGLYGYTFGSGTRLTVV.

The chain combines TRBV3-1 (or the pseudogene TRBV3-2) with TRBJ2-5, with 11 bases aligning to TRBD2. The germline V gene has CDR1 LGHDT and CDR2 YNNKEL (reference sequence). The CDR3 runs 16 residues. Unmatched junction bases numbered 5, after V lost 4 bases and J lost 1 base. Here the CDR3 DNA reads TGTGCCAGCAGCCTTACTAGCGGGGGAACCCAAGAGACCCAGTACTTC. This encodes CASSLTSGGTQETQYF.

The J gene is TRBJ2-3, the V gene TRBV24-1; D may be TRBD2 (5 bases). The CDR3 runs 13 residues. The V end was cut by 3 bases, the J end by 4 bases, with 7 bases between. Germline-derived CDR1 and CDR2 are KGHDR and SFDVKD. CDR3: CATSDTSPDTQYF. CDR3 sequence (DNA): TGTGCCACCAGTGATACTAGTCCAGATACGCAGTATTTT.

The chain has TRBV2 and TRBJ2-7; 7 positions agree with TRBD2. V trimming: 3 bases; J trimming: 3 bases; junction bases outside the gene matches: 11. Germline V CDR1 and CDR2: SNHLY, FYNNEI. The CDR3 totals 16 residues. This chain's CDR3 is CASSEIAAGDVYEQYF. CDR3 nucleotides: TGTGCCAGCAGTGAGATAGCTGCGGGGGATGTCTACGAGCAGTACTTC.

For the CDR3, the DNA is TGTGCCAGCAGCTTGGAGGTCGGGACTGAAGCTTTCTTT. Its protein is CASSLEVGTEAFF. The J gene is TRBJ1-1, the V gene TRBV5-5, with unresolved D. The V gene lost 0 bases and the J gene lost 5 bases, with 8 bases spanning the gap. This CDR3 is 13 amino acids long. Germline V gene sequence: CDR1 SGHKS, CDR2 YYEKEE (reference sequence).

The V call is TRBV6-5, the J call TRBJ2-3; D uncertain. The germline V and J ends were trimmed by 6 bases and 0 bases, with 7 bases remaining between them. The CDR3 has 13 amino acids. Germline-derived CDR1 and CDR2 are MNHEY and SVGAGI. Here the CDR3 DNA reads TGTGCCAGCAGCCCCGTCAGCACAGATACGCAGTATTTT. Translation gives CASSPVSTDTQYF.

This chain links TRBV28 with TRBJ2-7; the match to TRBD1 covers 10 bases. The CDR3 has 14 amino acids. In germline, CDR1 is MDHEN, CDR2 SYDVKM. Trimming removed 5 bases from V and 6 bases from J; junction bases left unmatched: 7. CDR3 loop: CASSPDRGRAEQYF. CDR3 DNA: TGTGCCAGCAGTCCCGACAGGGGGCGCGCCGAGCAGTACTTC.

The chain combines TRBV11-2 with TRBJ2-7; 9 nucleotides align to TRBD2. Germline V lookup: CDR1 SGHAT, CDR2 FQNNGV. The CDR3 contains 15 residues. The V gene end was trimmed by 3 bases and the J gene end by 0 bases; junction bases not matched to a gene: 3. The CDR3 region has the DNA TGTGCCAGCAGCTTCAGCGGGGGGAGCTCCTACGAGCAGTACTTC. Amino acid sequence: CASSFSGGSSYEQYF. The full variable domain, with the rest looked up from reference TRBV11-2 and TRBJ2-7, is EAGVAQSPRYKIIEKRQSVAFWCNPISGHATLYWYQQILGQGPKLLIQFQNNGVVDDSQLPKDRFSAERLKGVDSTLKIQPAKLEDSAVYLCASSFSGGSSYEQYFGPGTRLTVT.

The chain is built from TRBV19 and TRBJ1-2; TRBD1 agrees at 9 bases. The CDR3 spans 15 residues. The germline gives CDR1 LNHDA, CDR2 SQIVND (reference sequence). Germline trimming cut 4 bases from V and 4 bases from J; bases unmatched to any gene: 7. The DNA of the CDR3 is TGTGCCAGTAGTAGGACAGGGGATCTCCTCTATGGCTACACCTTC. Translated: CASSRTGDLLYGYTF.

The chain combines TRBV5-5 with TRBJ1-6; no clear D. Trimming took off 5 bases at V and 8 bases at J, with 11 bases between the two ends. The length of the CDR3 is 13 residues. Germline loops: CDR1 SGHKS, CDR2 YYEKEE (reference sequence). CDR3 coding DNA: TGTGCCAGCAGACATGACCTAGATTCACCCCTCCACTTT. Translated, it gives CASRHDLDSPLHF.

The chain links TRBV6-6 to TRBJ2-7; TRBD1 might be the D (6 bases). The germline CDR1 and CDR2 sequences are MNHNY and SVGAGI (reference sequence). The V end was cut by 5 bases, the J end by 3 bases, with 17 bases between. CDR3 length: 15 residues. This CDR3 reads CASSRQESFGYEQYF. The CDR3 region has the DNA TGTGCCAGCAGTCGACAGGAATCATTTGGCTACGAGCAGTACTTC.